The 9 T cell receptor beta chains presented below share a single source sample, sequenced in a study of cytomegalovirus exposure and HLA in healthy donors. 13 Jbeta primers and 60 Vbeta primers were used for the PCR. Method: immunoSEQ multiplex PCR; TCRdb's copy keeps in-frame clones and lacks some. The sample consists of some 200,000 clones, 75% to 80% of them appearing once. The sequenced sample consisted of PBMCs. These receptors all come from a man younger than 30 in good health and CMV-seronegative.

The chain joins TRBV5-1 to TRBJ2-6, with a weak D call TRBD2 (6 bases). With 7 bases removed from V and 3 bases from J, the gap between germline ends came to 8 bases. This CDR3 has 13 amino acids. Germline CDR1 SGHRS, CDR2 YFSETQ. The CDR3: CASSGVGANVLTF. In DNA form, the CDR3 reads TGCGCCAGCTCGGGAGTTGGGGCCAACGTCCTGACTTTC.

The rearrangement joins TRBV11-2 to TRBJ2-7; 7 bases line up with TRBD1. V was clipped by 3 bases and J by 2 bases; unmatched bases: 4. Germline lookup yields CDR1 SGHAT and CDR2 FQNNGV. This CDR3 contains 14 residues. CDR3 bases: TGTGCCAGCAGCTTCGACAGGGAACCCTACGAGCAGTACTTC. This translates into CASSFDREPYEQYF. Using reference TRBV11-2 and TRBJ2-7 for the parts outside the CDR3, the full variable domain is EAGVAQSPRYKIIEKRQSVAFWCNPISGHATLYWYQQILGQGPKLLIQFQNNGVVDDSQLPKDRFSAERLKGVDSTLKIQPAKLEDSAVYLCASSFDREPYEQYFGPGTRLTVT.

The V gene is TRBV4-3, the J gene TRBJ1-2; 8 bases fit TRBD1. CDR1 LGHNA and CDR2 YSLEER come from the germline V gene. CDR3 length: 15 amino acids. Trimming removed 2 bases from V and 1 base from J; junction bases left unmatched: 3. DNA for the CDR3: TGCGCCAGCAGCCAACGGACAGGGTTTAACTATGGCTACACCTTC. Its protein is CASSQRTGFNYGYTF.

The chain employs TRBV4-3 and TRBJ2-5; TRBD2 might be the D (6 bases). The CDR3 sequence is 15 residues long. The V and J ends lost 2 bases and 4 bases respectively, with 14 bases between them. Germline V gene sequence: CDR1 LGHNA, CDR2 YSLEER. CDR3: CASSQLLAPRETQYF. In DNA form, the CDR3 reads TGCGCCAGCAGCCAATTACTAGCTCCTCGAGAGACCCAGTACTTC.

J is TRBJ2-2 and V is TRBV11-3, with 8 bases fitting TRBD1. Trimming removed 2 bases from V and 7 bases from J; junction bases left unmatched: 3. CDR3 size: 14 residues. The germline V gene has CDR1 SGHNT and CDR2 YENEEA. CDR3 region: CASSLRQGLGELFF. The CDR3 DNA follows: TGTGCCAGCAGCTTAAGACAGGGGCTCGGGGAGCTGTTTTTT. Full variable domain (rest looked up from reference TRBV11-3 and TRBJ2-2): EAGVVQSPRYKIIEKKQPVAFWCNPISGHNTLYWYLQNLGQGPELLIRYENEEAVDDSQLPKDRFSAERLKGVDSTLKIQPAELGDSAVYLCASSLRQGLGELFFGEGSRLTVL.

This chain links TRBV5-6 with TRBJ2-5, with TRBD2 matching 15 bases. This CDR3 comprises 17 residues. Germline V lookup: CDR1 SGHDT, CDR2 YYEEEE. V gave up 1 base and J gave up 5 bases; unmatched junction bases: 6. The CDR3 loop reads CASSLRTSGGAMETQYF. CDR3 bases: TGTGCCAGCAGCTTGAGGACTAGCGGGGGGGCTATGGAGACCCAGTACTTC.

This chain connects TRBV4-3 to TRBJ2-7, with 14 bases aligning to TRBD2. Germline trimming cut 5 bases from V and 6 bases from J; bases unmatched to any gene: 6. Germline CDR1 LGHNA, CDR2 YSLEER. The CDR3 has 15 amino acids. CDR3 coding DNA: TGCGCCAGCAGCGGTTCCGGGACTAGCGGGAGCGAGCAGTACTTC. Translation gives CASSGSGTSGSEQYF.

J is TRBJ1-1 and V is TRBV28; D not certain. This CDR3 spans 14 amino acids. Trimming took off 2 bases at V and 1 base at J, with 8 bases between the two ends. CDR1 and CDR2 from the germline V gene are MDHEN and SYDVKM. In nucleotides, the CDR3 is TGTGCCAGCAGTTTACACGTTAGGAACACTGAAGCTTTCTTT. Protein: CASSLHVRNTEAFF. The complete variable domain, with remaining parts taken from reference TRBV28 and TRBJ1-1, reads DVKVTQSSRYLVKRTGEKVFLECVQDMDHENMFWYRQDPGLGLRLIYFSYDVKMKEKGDIPEGYSVSREKKERFSLILESASTNQTSMYLCASSLHVRNTEAFFGQGTRLTVV.

V usage is TRBV15 and J usage is TRBJ2-7; perhaps TRBD1 as D (5 bases). This CDR3 has 15 amino acids. V was cut by 8 bases and J by 4 bases, with 21 bases left in between. Germline CDR1 LNHNV, CDR2 YYDKDF (reference sequence). The CDR3 loop is CATQPWGGKAYEQYF. CDR3 DNA sequence: TGTGCCACCCAACCATGGGGCGGCAAGGCGTACGAGCAGTACTTC.